The entry below describes one T cell receptor beta chain. The sample is drawn from a study of cytomegalovirus exposure and HLA in healthy donors. The study ran its PCR with 60 Vbeta and 13 Jbeta primers. Profiled with immunoSEQ multiplex PCR; TCRdb holds only in-frame clones, not every one. The table shows about 200,000 clones, with approximately 88% occurring only once. The ends lost 5 bases at V and 3 bases at J; junction bases unmatched: 6. This CDR3 comprises 16 residues. The V gene's germline CDR1 is MGHRA and CDR2 YSYEKL. It was healthy bone marrow donors who served as donors. This TCR was recovered from a boy aged 2 to 10 in good health and CMV-seronegative. The sequenced material came from PBMCs. The genes are TRBV4-1 and TRBJ2-4; 11 nucleotides line up with TRBD2. DNA for the CDR3: TGCGCCAGCAGCTCCATGACTAGCGGGGACAAAAACATTCAGTACTTC. This translates into CASSSMTSGDKNIQYF.